This TCR beta chain was recovered during a study of post-analysis software for immune sequencing data. Comments on this clonotype: The antigen remains undetermined.

The CDR3 consists of 13 residues. Trimming removed 6 bases at V and 5 bases at J, with 16 bases between. Germline CDR1 reads DFQATT; CDR2 reads SNEGSKA (reference sequence). General observations from the study: By F measure, samples from a shared preparation batch strongly co-clustered. Normalized Chao1 diversity was significantly lower in multiple sclerosis patients than in controls. TRBV segments more frequent in patients than in controls numbered about 5 and included TRBV5-6, TRBV5-1 and TRBV20-1.

Unique molecular identifiers were built into the TCR beta cDNA libraries. The yield from roughly 1 to 10 million T cells was roughly 500,000 cDNA molecules in total. TCRdb re-derived calls from the PCR reads in MiXCR, one entry per CDR3 protein. The table has 400,000 to 500,000 distinct CDR3 sequences, less than 40% seen once. The clonotype comes from a girl aged 2 to 10 with multiple sclerosis. Sequencing was carried out using blood. V gene TRBV20-1 combines with J gene TRBJ2-5; D ambiguous. Here the CDR3 reads CSAADRVRETQYF. CDR3 DNA sequence: TGCAGTGCCGCGGATCGGGTACGGGAGACCCAGTACTTC.